Below, 30 T cell receptor beta chains from the same sample are listed, as sequenced in a study of blood T cell repertoires in COVID-19. The table came from immunoSEQ multiplex PCR; TCRdb's copy has only in-frame clones and leaves some out. The sample has about 220,000 clones, more than 65% seen once. Material for sequencing was peripheral blood. These TCRs come from a woman at least 80 years old with acute or convalescent COVID-19.

V gene TRBV5-1 combines with J gene TRBJ1-1, with 10 bases lining up with TRBD1. Germline V gene data show CDR1 as SGHRS and CDR2 as YFSETQ. The CDR3 totals 18 residues. Losses at the gene ends were 5 bases for V and 0 bases for J; bases not matched to a gene: 13. The CDR3 here is CASRPPGQGPNMNTEAFF. The CDR3 nucleotides read TGCGCCAGCAGGCCACCGGGACAGGGGCCCAATATGAACACTGAAGCTTTCTTT.

This clone appeared once. V and J are TRBV6-5 and TRBJ2-7; no reliable D call. This CDR3 comprises 13 residues. Germline V lookup: CDR1 MNHEY, CDR2 SVGAGI. V gave up 5 bases and J gave up 7 bases, with 15 bases separating them. This chain's CDR3 is CASSPGYNGEQYF. CDR3 nucleotides: TGTGCCAGCAGTCCAGGATACAATGGGGAGCAGTACTTC.

The chain employs TRBV6-5 and TRBJ2-7; no definite D call. V lost 7 bases, J lost 2 bases, and 12 bases lay in between. CDR3 length equals 13 residues. CDR1 MNHEY and CDR2 SVGAGI come from the germline V gene. The CDR3 sequence is CASTGQAPYEQYF. CDR3 in DNA: TGTGCCAGCACTGGTCAGGCCCCCTACGAGCAGTACTTC.

The chain joins TRBV7-2 to TRBJ2-1; TRBD1 might be the D (5 bases). Germline V gene data show CDR1 as SGHTA and CDR2 as FQGNSA. This CDR3 has 15 amino acids. The V end lost 5 bases, the J end lost 6 bases, and 17 bases lay between the germline ends. CDR3 nucleotide sequence: TGTGCCAGCAGCCAACTGGGGCCTACATCCAATGAGCAGTTCTTC. It yields the protein CASSQLGPTSNEQFF.

This clone was seen a single time. CDR3 bases: TGTGCCAGCTCAATCGGACAGAGAGAGGCTGGCTACACCTTC. Encoded protein: CASSIGQREAGYTF. The chain joins TRBV18 to TRBJ1-2, with TRBD1 as a possible D gene (6 bases). The CDR3 totals 14 residues. The V and J ends lost 5 bases and 7 bases respectively, with 17 bases between them. Per the germline V gene, CDR1 is KGHSH and CDR2 is LQKENI.

The CDR3, as DNA: TGTGCCAGCAGCTCGACAGTGGGCAATCAGCCCCAGCATTTT. Protein product: CASSSTVGNQPQHF. This sequence joins TRBV2 and TRBJ1-5; tentatively, D is TRBD1 (5 bases). CDR1 and CDR2 (germline): SNHLY, FYNNEI. The V end lost 6 bases, the J end lost 2 bases, and 11 bases lay between the germline ends. This CDR3 region has 14 residues.

This sequence joins TRBV7-8 and TRBJ2-2; 11 nucleotides match TRBD2. CDR1 is SGHVS, CDR2 FQNEAQ, per germline. The length of the CDR3 is 15 residues. The ends lost 6 bases at V and 4 bases at J; junction bases unmatched: 4. The CDR3 loop is CASRPGTSGTGELFF. The CDR3 DNA sequence: TGTGCCAGCAGGCCCGGGACTAGCGGCACCGGGGAGCTGTTTTTT.

Notes on this clone: This sample also contains other DNA sequences that code for the same CDR3. The gene calls are TRBV5-1 and TRBJ1-2; the D gene is possibly TRBD1 (6 bases). The CDR3 runs 13 residues. Germline V CDR1 and CDR2: SGHRS, YFSETQ. The germline V and J ends were trimmed by 2 bases and 3 bases, with 8 bases remaining between them. The CDR3: CASSLSGDYGYTF. In DNA, the CDR3 is TGCGCCAGCAGCTTATCAGGGGACTATGGCTACACCTTC.

This chain connects TRBV11-3 to TRBJ2-5, with 9 positions matching TRBD1. The CDR3 is 15 amino acids. V shed 5 bases, J shed 4 bases, and the junction held 8 bases outside the gene matches. Germline lookup yields CDR1 SGHNT and CDR2 YENEEA. This CDR3 reads CASSPEDRGGETQYF. In DNA form, the CDR3 reads TGTGCCAGCAGCCCCGAGGACAGGGGAGGAGAGACCCAGTACTTC.

The rearrangement joins TRBV29-1 to TRBJ1-2; 11 nucleotides align to TRBD1. Germline-derived CDR1 and CDR2 are SQVTM and ANQGSEA. This CDR3 has 15 residues. V lost 2 bases to trimming and J lost 2 bases; unmatched junction nucleotides: 4. Written as DNA, the CDR3 is TGCAGCGTTGAAAAGGGGACAGGGGGAAACTATGGCTACACCTTC. It translates to CSVEKGTGGNYGYTF.

This chain connects TRBV27 to TRBJ1-1; D perhaps matches TRBD1 (5 bases). V shed 4 bases and J shed 2 bases, with 14 bases lying between them. The CDR3 contains 15 residues. Looked up from germline, CDR1 is MNHEY and CDR2 is SMNVEV (reference sequence). The CDR3 reads CASSSQGLVNTEAFF. As DNA, the CDR3 is TGTGCCAGCAGTTCCCAGGGTCTGGTCAACACTGAAGCTTTCTTT.

The chain carries TRBV14 and TRBJ2-3; D possibly corresponds to TRBD1 (5 bases). This CDR3 has 16 amino acids. Trimming removed 0 bases at V and 0 bases at J, with 10 bases between. Germline-derived CDR1 and CDR2 are SGHDN and FVKESK. CDR3 residues: CASSQELGASTDTQYF. CDR3 nucleotides: TGTGCCAGCAGCCAAGAATTAGGGGCAAGCACAGATACGCAGTATTTT.

The chain recombines TRBV29-1 with TRBJ2-3; TRBD2 aligns across 10 bases. CDR1 and CDR2 from the germline V gene are SQVTM and ANQGSEA. The CDR3 length is 19 residues. With 2 bases clipped from V and 3 bases from J, the junction kept 17 bases outside the gene matches. The CDR3 sequence is CSVEIRTVQSGGATDTQYF. Written as DNA, the CDR3 is TGCAGCGTTGAAATTCGTACCGTTCAGAGCGGGGGGGCTACAGATACGCAGTATTTT.

The chain has TRBV2 and TRBJ1-5; 11 bases are a match to TRBD1. J gave up 6 bases and V 8 bases, and 6 bases lay outside the gene matches. Looked up from germline, CDR1 is SNHLY and CDR2 is FYNNEI. CDR3 length: 14 residues. The CDR3 nucleotides are TGTGCCAGCGGGTGGGGGACAGGGGGTCAGCCCCAGCATTTT. The encoded protein is CASGWGTGGQPQHF.

A single count supports this clone. V and J are TRBV7-2 and TRBJ1-2; D unresolved. The germline V and J ends were trimmed by 5 bases and 4 bases, with 14 bases remaining between them. The CDR3 has 14 residues. Germline CDR1 is SGHTA and CDR2 is FQGNSA. This chain's CDR3 is CASSLDGSTYGYTF. For the CDR3, the DNA is TGTGCCAGCAGCCTTGACGGGAGCACCTATGGCTACACCTTC.

This chain uses TRBV4-3 with TRBJ1-3; TRBD1 might be the D (6 bases). This CDR3 is 16 amino acids long. The germline V gene encodes CDR1 LGHNA and CDR2 YSLEER. V was trimmed by 1 base and J by 4 bases, leaving 14 bases between them. CDR3 sequence reads: CASSQGNRVAGNTIYF. CDR3 DNA sequence: TGCGCCAGCAGCCAAGGAAACAGGGTTGCCGGAAACACCATATATTTT.

V usage is TRBV29-1 and J usage is TRBJ1-1; 9 bases align to TRBD1. CDR1 and CDR2 (germline): SQVTM, ANQGSEA. The CDR3 totals 12 residues. The V gene end was trimmed by 3 bases and the J gene end by 11 bases; junction bases not matched to a gene: 7. CDR3 sequence: CSVDRDRDLAFF. For the CDR3, the DNA is TGCAGCGTTGATCGGGACAGGGATTTGGCTTTCTTT.

The chain links TRBV18 to TRBJ2-2, with 10 bases fitting TRBD1. The CDR3 has 16 residues. V lost 3 bases, J lost 6 bases, and 7 bases stayed unmatched. From germline, CDR1 is KGHSH and CDR2 LQKENI. The CDR3 is CASSPVGQGDPGELFF. The CDR3 bases are TGTGCCAGCTCACCTGTTGGACAGGGGGACCCCGGGGAGCTGTTTTTT.

The gene calls are TRBV12-3 or TRBV12-4 and TRBJ2-2, with D perhaps TRBD1 (5 bases). This CDR3 contains 13 residues. V was pared by 5 bases and J by 5 bases, with 9 bases between. Here the CDR3 reads CASSPTGTGELFF. CDR3 sequence (DNA): TGTGCCAGCAGTCCTACAGGAACCGGGGAGCTGTTTTTT.

V and J are TRBV7-9 and TRBJ1-2, with 9 bases that match TRBD1. Germline CDR1 and CDR2: SEHNR and FQNEAQ (reference sequence). Trimming at V came to 0 bases and at J to 7 bases, leaving 12 bases not matched to a gene. This CDR3 spans 17 amino acids. This CDR3 reads CASSLAGLGQGWRGYTF. As DNA, the CDR3 is TGTGCCAGCAGCTTAGCGGGCCTCGGACAGGGGTGGCGTGGCTACACCTTC.

This clone came up a few times. This chain uses TRBV7-8 with TRBJ2-7; 7 nucleotides align to TRBD2. CDR3 length: 14 residues. Looked up from germline, CDR1 is SGHVS and CDR2 is FQNEAQ. The trim removed 3 bases at V and 3 bases at J, leaving 5 bases unmatched. CDR3 nucleotides: TGTGCCAGCAGCTTCTTGGGGGGGGGCTACGAGCAGTACTTC. This sequence encodes CASSFLGGGYEQYF.

The J gene is TRBJ1-1, the V gene TRBV10-3; D is perhaps TRBD1 (5 bases). Trimming removed 2 bases from V and 4 bases from J, with 5 bases in between. The CDR3 runs to 12 residues. Per the germline V gene, CDR1 is ENHRY and CDR2 is SYGVKD. The CDR3 coding sequence is TGTGCCATCAGTGAGGGGGCCACTGAAGCTTTCTTT. Residues: CAISEGATEAFF.

Here the CDR3 DNA reads TGTGCCAGCAGCCAAGGACAAGGCTACACTGAAGCTTTCTTT. Translation gives CASSQGQGYTEAFF. The chain employs TRBV3-1 (or the pseudogene TRBV3-2) and TRBJ1-1; D call uncertain. The V end lost 1 base, the J end lost 3 bases, and 9 bases lay between the germline ends. CDR1 and CDR2 (germline): LGHDT, YNNKEL (reference sequence). This CDR3 is 14 amino acids long.

This chain uses TRBV3-1 (or the pseudogene TRBV3-2) with TRBJ1-3; 8 bases are shared with TRBD1. V gave up 0 bases and J gave up 4 bases; unmatched junction bases: 2. The CDR3 contains 15 residues. Germline V gives CDR1 LGHDT, CDR2 YNNKEL (reference sequence). Here the CDR3 reads CASSQEGQAGNTIYF. The CDR3 coding sequence is TGTGCCAGCAGCCAAGAGGGACAGGCAGGAAACACCATATATTTT.

V and J are TRBV20-1 and TRBJ2-7; D call uncertain. Trimming took off 5 bases at V and 0 bases at J, with 5 bases between the two ends. The CDR3 has 11 residues. Germline loops: CDR1 DFQATT, CDR2 SNEGSKA (reference sequence). The CDR3 is CSAPSSYEQYF. The CDR3 DNA reads TGCAGTGCTCCTTCCTCCTACGAGCAGTACTTC.

The J gene is TRBJ2-7, the V gene TRBV4-1, with TRBD2 matching 9 bases. The germline CDR1 and CDR2 sequences are MGHRA and YSYEKL. CDR3 length: 15 amino acids. The junction had 8 bases not matched to a gene; V was cut back by 3 bases and J by 5 bases. The CDR3 DNA reads as TGCGCCAGCAGCCAGTACAGCGGGGGGATCAACGAGCAGTACTTC. Its protein is CASSQYSGGINEQYF.

This clone was found once. The V and J genes are TRBV19 and TRBJ1-5; D might be TRBD1 (6 bases). The CDR3 has 14 amino acids. V lost 8 bases to trimming and J lost 0 bases, with 11 bases between them. CDR1 LNHDA and CDR2 SQIVND come from the germline V gene (reference sequence). Written as DNA, the CDR3 is TGTGCCAGTGAGGGGGGGTCTAGCAATCAGCCCCAGCATTTT. It is translated as CASEGGSSNQPQHF.

The chain is built from TRBV29-1 and TRBJ2-7; D unclear. CDR1 and CDR2 from the germline V gene are SQVTM and ANQGSEA. This CDR3 is 12 amino acids long. Trimming took 2 bases from V and 3 from J, leaving 8 bases between them. CDR3 region: CSVETSSYEQYF. The CDR3 DNA is TGCAGCGTTGAAACGAGTAGCTACGAGCAGTACTTC.

The chain carries TRBV5-4 and TRBJ1-1, with 8 bases aligning to TRBD1. The CDR3 has 15 residues. V lost 3 bases, J lost 5 bases, and 9 bases stayed unmatched. Germline V gives CDR1 SGHNT, CDR2 YYREEE (reference sequence). The CDR3 bases are TGTGCCAGCAGCTGGACAGGGCGAGCACGGACTGAAGCTTTCTTT. Translation: CASSWTGRARTEAFF.

This clone has a count of ten or more. The V call is TRBV5-4, the J call TRBJ1-4, with a possible D match to TRBD1 (6 bases). Germline V CDR1 and CDR2: SGHNT, YYREEE (reference sequence). CDR3 size: 14 residues. V dropped 4 bases and J dropped 7 bases, with 14 bases sitting between them. The CDR3 sequence is CASSKDREGEKLFF. CDR3 nucleotides: TGTGCCAGCAGCAAGGACAGAGAAGGTGAAAAACTGTTTTTT.